The entry that follows covers one T cell receptor beta chain sequence. The CDR3 totals 19 residues. CDR1 is MGHRA, CDR2 YSYEKL, per germline. Trimming removed 1 base from V and 2 bases from J, with 21 bases in between. These data are taken from a study of shared T cell receptors in the human thymus. Clones were sequenced by immunoSEQ multiplex PCR, and TCRdb holds only the in-frame ones, with some missing. Among hundreds of thousands of clones listed, 85% to 95% were seen once. The sequencing input was thymocytes. The clonotype originates from a human donor. This chain uses TRBV4-1 with TRBJ1-5; tentatively, D is TRBD1 (6 bases). This CDR3 is CASSQVPDRSGIRNQPQHF. Here the CDR3 DNA reads TGCGCCAGCAGCCAAGTCCCCGACAGGTCGGGTATCCGCAATCAGCCCCAGCATTTT.